The rows below give T cell receptor beta chains drawn from one sample of a study of blood T cells in healthy people across ages. In TCRdb, the 5' RACE reads were re-called with MiXCR into one record per CDR3 protein. The profile shows some 640,000 distinct CDR3 sequences, more than 40% of them singletons. Sequencing was carried out using blood. The receptors come from an older woman in good health. CDR3s include the opening cysteine and the closing phenylalanine or tryptophan. Each record gives: CDR3 length, D gene, J gene, V gene, clone size, CDR3 DNA, CDR3 protein. A D gene is named only where the DNA matches it firmly. Expanded clones are given a class, and other clones once, few, many or no size at all.

len: 15; d_gene: NA; j_gene: TRBJ1-5; v_gene: TRBV20-1; abundance: NA; CDR3nt: TGCAGTGCTAGAAATGGCTTCTATAGCAATCAGCCCCAGCATTTT; CDR3aa: CSARNGFYSNQPQHF
len: 17; d_gene: NA; j_gene: TRBJ1-1; v_gene: TRBV29-1; abundance: NA; CDR3nt: TGCAGCGTTGGCGATCTGGGACTGCGAGTCCAAAACACTGAAGCTTTCTTT; CDR3aa: CSVGDLGLRVQNTEAFF
len: 15; d_gene: NA; j_gene: TRBJ2-6; v_gene: TRBV20-1; abundance: NA; CDR3nt: TGCAGTGCGTCTAAACCACTAGCTGGGGCCAACGTCCTGACTTTC; CDR3aa: CSASKPLAGANVLTF
len: 15; d_gene: NA; j_gene: TRBJ1-1; v_gene: TRBV18; abundance: NA; CDR3nt: TGTGCCAGCTCACCACCGGGGGCTGGAGAGACTGAAGCTTTCTTT; CDR3aa: CASSPPGAGETEAFF
len: 17; d_gene: TRBD1; j_gene: TRBJ1-5; v_gene: TRBV6-2/TRBV6-3; abundance: many; CDR3nt: TGTGCCAGCACAGACCTTGACAGGGGGCTAAGCAATCAGCCCCAGCATTTT; CDR3aa: CASTDLDRGLSNQPQHF
len: 14; d_gene: TRBD1; j_gene: TRBJ2-7; v_gene: TRBV9; abundance: NA; CDR3nt: TGTGCCAGCAGCGAACTGGGGACAGACTACGAGCAGTACTTC; CDR3aa: CASSELGTDYEQYF
len: 13; d_gene: TRBD1; j_gene: TRBJ1-4; v_gene: TRBV10-3; abundance: few; CDR3nt: TGTGCCATCAGATCCGGGACAGATGAAAAACTGTTTTTT; CDR3aa: CAIRSGTDEKLFF
len: 17; d_gene: NA; j_gene: TRBJ1-6; v_gene: TRBV28; abundance: NA; CDR3nt: TGTGCCAGCAGTCCCACCTTTCCGGTCGTATATAATTCACCCCTCCACTTT; CDR3aa: CASSPTFPVVYNSPLHF
len: 15; d_gene: TRBD2; j_gene: TRBJ2-7; v_gene: TRBV27; abundance: NA; CDR3nt: TGTGCCAGCAGTTCTGGACTAGCGGGGTCCTGGGAGCAGTACTTC; CDR3aa: CASSSGLAGSWEQYF
len: 15; d_gene: TRBD1; j_gene: TRBJ2-7; v_gene: TRBV6-1; abundance: NA; CDR3nt: TGTGCCAGCAGTGTGGACAGGGGATGGTTCTACGAGCAGTACTTC; CDR3aa: CASSVDRGWFYEQYF
len: 12; d_gene: NA; j_gene: TRBJ1-1; v_gene: TRBV28; abundance: NA; CDR3nt: TGTGCCATTCGCTTGGGGGACACTGAAGCTTTCTTT; CDR3aa: CAIRLGDTEAFF
len: 13; d_gene: NA; j_gene: TRBJ2-5; v_gene: TRBV24-1; abundance: NA; CDR3nt: TGTGCCACCAGCGGGACGTCGGGGGAGACCCAGTACTTC; CDR3aa: CATSGTSGETQYF